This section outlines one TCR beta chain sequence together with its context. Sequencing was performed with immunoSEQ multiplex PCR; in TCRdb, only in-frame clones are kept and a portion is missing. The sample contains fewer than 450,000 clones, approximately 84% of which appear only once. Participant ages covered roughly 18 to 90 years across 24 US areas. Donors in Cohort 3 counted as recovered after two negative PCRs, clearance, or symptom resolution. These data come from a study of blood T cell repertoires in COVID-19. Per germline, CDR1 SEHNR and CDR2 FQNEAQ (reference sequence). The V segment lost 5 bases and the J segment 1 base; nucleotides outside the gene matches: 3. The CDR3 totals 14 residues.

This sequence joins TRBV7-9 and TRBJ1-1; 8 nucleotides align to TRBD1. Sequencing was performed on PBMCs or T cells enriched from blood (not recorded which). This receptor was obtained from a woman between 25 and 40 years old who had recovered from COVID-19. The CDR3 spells CASSTGQENTEAFF. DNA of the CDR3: TGTGCCAGCAGCACGGGACAGGAGAACACTGAAGCTTTCTTT.